The T cell receptor beta chain described here comes from a study of blood T cell repertoires in COVID-19. Turning to the study itself: COVID-19 samples, acute and convalescent, were from the United States, Italy and Spain. In each case, the material was cDNA or gDNA derived from T cells, B-cell-depleted T cells, or PBMCs.

V lost 7 bases and J lost 12; bases outside the gene matches: 10. CDR1 and CDR2 (germline): SQVTM, ANQGSEA. The CDR3 consists of 12 residues. Per the original methods: Amplification with reference gene primers provided the estimates of nucleated cell counts. TCRdb's table, derived via immunoSEQ multiplex PCR, lists solely in-frame clones and lacks some. Clone size and V and J calls were adopted from that table, with D and trimming inferred from the DNA. In the table there are about 36,000 clones, roughly 90% of which are singletons. The chain employs TRBV29-1 and TRBJ2-1; 9 nucleotides align to TRBD2. The sequence was collected from a human donor in a cohort sampled during active COVID-19. Sample: peripheral blood. The CDR3 DNA reads TGCAGCGGACTAGCGGACTCGCAGAGGCAGTTCTTC. Its protein product is CSGLADSQRQFF.